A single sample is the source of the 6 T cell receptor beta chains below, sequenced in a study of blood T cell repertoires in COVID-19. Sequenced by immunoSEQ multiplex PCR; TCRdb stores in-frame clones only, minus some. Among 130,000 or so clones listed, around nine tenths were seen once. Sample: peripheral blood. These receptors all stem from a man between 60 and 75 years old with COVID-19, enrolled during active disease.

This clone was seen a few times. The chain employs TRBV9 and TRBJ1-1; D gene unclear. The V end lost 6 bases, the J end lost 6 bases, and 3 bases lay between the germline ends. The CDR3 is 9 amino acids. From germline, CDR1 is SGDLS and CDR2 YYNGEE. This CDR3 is CASKPEAFF. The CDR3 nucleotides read TGTGCCAGCAAGCCTGAAGCTTTCTTT.

Here the CDR3 DNA reads TGCGCCAGCAGCCGCGTTGGACAGGGGGCAAATGAGCAGTTCTTC. It codes for CASSRVGQGANEQFF. This sequence joins TRBV5-1 and TRBJ2-1; 11 positions match TRBD1. The CDR3 consists of 15 residues. Trimming took 4 bases from V and 7 from J; bases not matched to a gene: 7. CDR1 is SGHRS, CDR2 YFSETQ, per germline.

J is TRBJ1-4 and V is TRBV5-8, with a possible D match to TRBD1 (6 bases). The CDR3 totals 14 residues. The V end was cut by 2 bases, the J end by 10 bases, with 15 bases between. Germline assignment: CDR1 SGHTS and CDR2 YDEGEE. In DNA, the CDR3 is TGTGCCAGCAGCTTAGCACAGGGTTCTGGAAAACTGTTTTTT. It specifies CASSLAQGSGKLFF. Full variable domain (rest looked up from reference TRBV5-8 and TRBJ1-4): EAGVTQSPTHLIKTRGQQATLRCSPISGHTSVYWYQQALGLGLQFLLWYDEGEERNRGNFPPRFSGRQFPNYSSELNVNALELEDSALYLCASSLAQGSGKLFFGSGTQLSVL.

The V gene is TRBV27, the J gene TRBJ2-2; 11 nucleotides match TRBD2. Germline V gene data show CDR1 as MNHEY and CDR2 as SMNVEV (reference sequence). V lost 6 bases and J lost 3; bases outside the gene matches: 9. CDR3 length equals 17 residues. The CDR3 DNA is TGTGCCAGCAGACCCCGAGGACTAGCGGGTCACACCGGGGAGCTGTTTTTT. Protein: CASRPRGLAGHTGELFF.

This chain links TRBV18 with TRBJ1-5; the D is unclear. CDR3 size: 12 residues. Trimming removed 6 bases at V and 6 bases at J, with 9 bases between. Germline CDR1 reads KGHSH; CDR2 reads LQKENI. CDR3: CASSHPSQPQHF. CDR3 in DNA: TGTGCCAGCTCCCACCCGAGTCAGCCCCAGCATTTT.

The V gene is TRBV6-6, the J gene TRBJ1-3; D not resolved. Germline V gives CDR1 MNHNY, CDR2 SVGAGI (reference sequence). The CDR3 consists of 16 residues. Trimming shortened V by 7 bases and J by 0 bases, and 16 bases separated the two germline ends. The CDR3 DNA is TGTGCCAGCACCTACTGGGCGGGTAGCTCTGGAAACACCATATATTTT. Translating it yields CASTYWAGSSGNTIYF.